Here is one TCR beta chain with its context. The source of the sample is a study of blood T cells in healthy people across ages. It was with a sample-barcoded 5' primer and a J-beta primer mix that a second PCR of roughly 6 to 12 cycles was run. Through a template-switch adaptor with 12 random nucleotides, each cDNA molecule received a tag. TCRdb reprocessed the 5' RACE reads via MiXCR and lists one record per CDR3 protein. The sample holds over a million distinct CDR3 sequences; about 23% are singletons and the top ten take 0.75%. CDR1 is PRHDT, CDR2 FYEKMQ, per germline (reference sequence). The ends lost 5 bases at V and 7 bases at J; junction bases unmatched: 11. This CDR3 region has 15 residues. This same sample was also part of a study on T cells of mothers and their children.

The chain uses TRBV13 and TRBJ1-5; TRBD1 aligns across 7 bases. This TCR derives from a girl aged 2 to 9 in good health. Sequenced input: blood. The CDR3 DNA reads TGTGCCAGCAGCATGGGACAGATTCCCGGGCAGCCCCAGCATTTT. Residues: CASSMGQIPGQPQHF.